This is a list of T cell receptor beta chains from one sample in a study of Ad26.COV2.S vaccination and SARS-CoV-2 variants. The table came from immunoSEQ multiplex PCR; TCRdb's copy has only in-frame clones and leaves some out. The data show hundreds of thousands of clones, with roughly nine tenths seen just once and over 1.3% held by the top ten. Sample: peripheral blood, taken in a trial of Ad26.COV2.S vaccine versus placebo. The receptor set was obtained from a person aged 18-60 years who received the Ad26.COV2.S COVID-19 vaccine or a placebo. The CDR3 runs from the conserved cysteine through the conserved F or W. A D gene is named only where the DNA matches it firmly. Clone size is given for some rows only: seen once, a few or many times, or a class if the clone is expanded.

size: -; D: -; J: TRBJ1-2; V: TRBV12-3/TRBV12-4; DNA: TGTGCCAGCAGTTTTCTAGGGGTGGATGGCTACACCTTC; CDR3: CASSFLGVDGYTF
size: -; D: -; J: TRBJ2-5; V: TRBV5-1; DNA: TGCGCCAGCAGCTTAACCCCAGGGACCCAGTACTTC; CDR3: CASSLTPGTQYF
size: once; D: -; J: TRBJ2-3; V: TRBV7-2; DNA: TGTGCCAGCAGCTTAGGAACAGGAACAGATACGCAGTATTTT; CDR3: CASSLGTGTDTQYF
size: -; D: TRBD1; J: TRBJ2-7; V: TRBV6-5; DNA: TGTGCCAGCAGTCTAGGGACAGGGACATCCTACGAGCAGTACTTC; CDR3: CASSLGTGTSYEQYF
size: -; D: TRBD1; J: TRBJ1-4; V: TRBV11-2; DNA: TGTGCCAGCAGCTTATGGGGACAGGGCAATGAAAAACTGTTTTTT; CDR3: CASSLWGQGNEKLFF
size: -; D: TRBD1; J: TRBJ1-2; V: TRBV6-1; DNA: TGTGCCAGCAGTGACCCGACAGGGGGGGACTATGGCTACACCTTC; CDR3: CASSDPTGGDYGYTF
size: -; D: TRBD2; J: TRBJ2-3; V: TRBV6-2/TRBV6-3; DNA: TGTGCCAGCAGTTACTCGACTAGCGGGGGAGACACAGATACGCAGTATTTT; CDR3: CASSYSTSGGDTDTQYF
size: -; D: -; J: TRBJ1-2; V: TRBV9; DNA: TGTGCCAGCAGCGTCAGCAGGGTCTTGGACTATGGCTACACCTTC; CDR3: CASSVSRVLDYGYTF
size: -; D: -; J: TRBJ2-5; V: TRBV19; DNA: TGTGCCAGTAGTATTTGGCAGCAAGAGACCCAGTACTTC; CDR3: CASSIWQQETQYF
size: -; D: -; J: TRBJ2-5; V: TRBV5-5; DNA: TGTGCCAGCAGCTATTTCCGGGGCCCACAAGAGACCCAGTACTTC; CDR3: CASSYFRGPQETQYF
size: -; D: -; J: TRBJ2-1; V: TRBV19; DNA: TGTGCCAGTAGTACGTCGGGGAACTCCTACAATGAGCAGTTCTTC; CDR3: CASSTSGNSYNEQFF
size: -; D: TRBD2; J: TRBJ2-7; V: TRBV7-2; DNA: TGTGCCAGCAGCTTACCAATGGGGTCTAGCGGGAGACCGTACGAGCAGTACTTC; CDR3: CASSLPMGSSGRPYEQYF
size: -; D: -; J: TRBJ2-2; V: TRBV13; DNA: TGTGCCAGCAGCCCTTTTGGAGGGGAGCTGTTTTTT; CDR3: CASSPFGGELFF
size: -; D: -; J: TRBJ2-6; V: TRBV19; DNA: TGTGCCAGTAGTAAAGAGGGGAAAGGGGCCAACGTCCTGACTTTC; CDR3: CASSKEGKGANVLTF
size: -; D: TRBD1; J: TRBJ1-1; V: TRBV2; DNA: TGTGCCAGCAGGCCTACAGGGGGCACTGAAGCTTTCTTT; CDR3: CASRPTGGTEAFF
size: -; D: -; J: TRBJ2-5; V: TRBV7-8; DNA: TGTGCCAGCAGCTTTCCGACGGAGGGAGAGACCCAGTACTTC; CDR3: CASSFPTEGETQYF
size: -; D: TRBD2; J: TRBJ2-1; V: TRBV18; DNA: TGTGCCAGCTCACCACCTTCTAGCGGACCTAGCTCCTACAATGAGCAGTTCTTC; CDR3: CASSPPSSGPSSYNEQFF
size: -; D: -; J: TRBJ1-1; V: TRBV29-1; DNA: TGCAGCGTCCCTGGAGAGGCAGGGAGAGGCACTGAAGCTTTCTTT; CDR3: CSVPGEAGRGTEAFF
size: -; D: -; J: TRBJ2-7; V: TRBV29-1; DNA: TGCAGCGTTCTTTTACAGGAGACCTACGAGCAGTACTTC; CDR3: CSVLLQETYEQYF
size: -; D: -; J: TRBJ1-2; V: TRBV30; DNA: TGTGCCCGAGCTCCCGGACGCGGCTATGGCTACACCTTC; CDR3: CARAPGRGYGYTF